One sample yielded the 22 T cell receptor beta chains listed below, sequenced in a study of cytomegalovirus exposure and HLA in healthy donors. Use of 60 Vbeta and 13 Jbeta primers characterized the PCR. This table comes from immunoSEQ multiplex PCR, and its TCRdb copy is limited to in-frame clones, with some not included. The sample shows fewer than 200,000 clones, roughly 79% of them seen only once. Sequences were obtained from PBMCs. The receptors stem from a woman aged 50 to 60 in good health and CMV-seropositive.

CDR3 residues: CASSYSGQAVGNTIYF. The CDR3 nucleotides are TGTGCCAGCAGTTACTCGGGACAGGCGGTTGGAAACACCATATATTTT. This chain links TRBV6-6 with TRBJ1-3; 8 positions match TRBD1. J gave up 3 bases and V 0 bases, and 4 bases lay outside the gene matches. Germline CDR1 MNHNY, CDR2 SVGAGI (reference sequence). The length of the CDR3 is 16 residues.

This chain uses TRBV7-2 with TRBJ2-7, with a tentative D call TRBD2 (6 bases). The CDR3 contains 13 residues. V dropped 2 bases and J dropped 7 bases, with 12 bases sitting between them. CDR1 SGHTA and CDR2 FQGNSA come from the germline V gene. In DNA form, the CDR3 reads TGTGCCAGCAGCTTACAGCGGGCGGAAGAGCAGTACTTC. It codes for CASSLQRAEEQYF.

The chain is built from TRBV19 and TRBJ1-4; D is perhaps TRBD1 (5 bases). Germline V gives CDR1 LNHDA, CDR2 SQIVND (reference sequence). This CDR3 region has 15 residues. V lost 7 bases and J 5 bases, leaving 17 bases between the germline ends. The DNA of the CDR3 is TGTGCCAGTATCTCCGGAGGCGGGGGAAATGAAAAACTGTTTTTT. Protein product: CASISGGGGNEKLFF.

The rearrangement links TRBV18 to TRBJ2-1; 10 bases are a match to TRBD1. This CDR3 has 16 amino acids. Unmatched junction bases numbered 11, after V lost 3 bases and J lost 9 bases. The germline V gene encodes CDR1 KGHSH and CDR2 LQKENI. Here the CDR3 reads CASSPSTGGIRSEQFF. CDR3 DNA sequence: TGTGCCAGCTCACCCTCGACAGGGGGCATTCGGAGTGAGCAGTTCTTC.

The V and J genes are TRBV2 and TRBJ2-1; 11 positions match TRBD2. The trim removed 4 bases at V and 8 bases at J, leaving 13 bases unmatched. The CDR3 extends over 17 amino acids. Germline CDR1 is SNHLY and CDR2 is FYNNEI. This CDR3 is CASSGGLLAGVSDEQFF. CDR3 DNA sequence: TGTGCCAGCAGTGGAGGCTTACTAGCGGGAGTTTCGGATGAGCAGTTCTTC.

This chain joins TRBV27 and TRBJ2-7, with 9 bases matching TRBD2. The length of the CDR3 is 16 residues. Looked up from germline, CDR1 is MNHEY and CDR2 is SMNVEV (reference sequence). Germline trimming cut 6 bases from V and 3 bases from J; bases unmatched to any gene: 12. CDR3 loop: CASRLTSGGFGYEQYF. CDR3 coding DNA: TGTGCCAGCAGGTTGACTAGCGGCGGATTTGGCTACGAGCAGTACTTC.

The genes are TRBV4-1 and TRBJ2-1, with D perhaps TRBD1 (5 bases). This CDR3 comprises 12 residues. Germline V gene data show CDR1 as MGHRA and CDR2 as YSYEKL. Trimming cost V 6 bases and J 9 bases, with 12 bases left between them. CDR3 protein: CASSFQGSEQFF. CDR3 DNA sequence: TGCGCCAGCAGTTTTCAGGGTAGTGAGCAGTTCTTC.

The chain couples TRBV7-9 to TRBJ1-5; D unclear. CDR3 length: 13 residues. Germline loops: CDR1 SEHNR, CDR2 FQNEAQ (reference sequence). The ends were cut back, 5 bases at V and 0 bases at J, with 5 bases in the middle. This chain's CDR3 is CASSLNSNQPQHF. In nucleotides, the CDR3 is TGTGCCAGCAGCCTAAATAGCAATCAGCCCCAGCATTTT.

CDR3 loop: CASSSHPRGYGYTF. As DNA, the CDR3 is TGTGCCAGCAGCTCCCACCCTAGGGGCTATGGCTACACCTTC. V and J are TRBV6-5 and TRBJ1-2, with D maybe TRBD1 (5 bases). The CDR3 runs to 14 residues. V was clipped by 6 bases and J by 4 bases, with 15 bases between them. The germline CDR1 and CDR2 sequences are MNHEY and SVGAGI.

The rearrangement links TRBV5-1 to TRBJ2-6; D possibly corresponds to TRBD1 (6 bases). The CDR3 spans 15 residues. Germline CDR1 reads SGHRS; CDR2 reads YFSETQ. The V gene lost 8 bases and the J gene lost 1 base, with 13 bases spanning the gap. Here the CDR3 reads CASTPQGSGANVLTF. Here the CDR3 DNA reads TGCGCCAGTACCCCCCAGGGGTCTGGGGCCAACGTCCTGACTTTC.

This CDR3 reads CAWSVAREAPLHF. The DNA for the CDR3 is TGTGCCTGGAGTGTAGCGAGAGAGGCACCCCTCCACTTT. The chain employs TRBV30 and TRBJ1-6; D is ambiguous. This CDR3 has 13 amino acids. Trimming removed 0 bases at V and 11 bases at J, with 11 bases between. Germline V gives CDR1 GTSNPN, CDR2 SVGIG (reference sequence).

The chain employs TRBV7-8 and TRBJ2-3, with TRBD2 matching over 15 bases. The CDR3 has 20 amino acids. J was trimmed by 6 bases and V by 5 bases; bases with no gene match: 18. Looked up from germline, CDR1 is SGHVS and CDR2 is FQNEAQ. The CDR3 DNA sequence: TGTGCCAGCAGCCCCGGACTAGCGGGGGGGTTCCCCACCGTTAAGGATACGCAGTATTTT. This codes for CASSPGLAGGFPTVKDTQYF.

In its sample, this clone was seen once. The CDR3 loop is CASSYGQLNTEAFF. The CDR3 coding sequence is TGTGCCAGCAGTTATGGACAGCTGAACACTGAAGCTTTCTTT. V is TRBV6-5 and J is TRBJ1-1, with D perhaps matching TRBD1 (6 bases). The CDR3 runs to 14 residues. With 3 bases removed from V and 0 bases from J, the gap between germline ends came to 8 bases. Looked up from germline, CDR1 is MNHEY and CDR2 is SVGAGI.

The chain combines TRBV6-5 with TRBJ2-5, with no clear D. The length of the CDR3 is 16 residues. Germline V gene lookup returns CDR1 MNHEY and CDR2 SVGAGI. The V end lost 2 bases, the J end lost 5 bases, and 18 bases lay between the germline ends. The CDR3 DNA sequence: TGTGCCAGCAGTTACGCAACCCGACCGCGGTTGGAGACCCAGTACTTC. It yields the protein CASSYATRPRLETQYF.

The chain is built from TRBV6-5 and TRBJ1-4; possibly TRBD1 for D (6 bases). The CDR3 has 15 amino acids. V was cut by 6 bases and J by 2 bases, with 13 bases left in between. Germline loops: CDR1 MNHEY, CDR2 SVGAGI. This CDR3 reads CASSPGQTTNEKLFF. DNA for the CDR3: TGTGCCAGCAGCCCAGGACAGACTACTAATGAAAAACTGTTTTTT.

V gene TRBV2 combines with J gene TRBJ2-1, with 13 bases lining up with TRBD2. The J segment lost 8 bases and the V segment lost 6 bases, leaving 10 bases of the junction unmatched. The CDR3 length is 16 residues. CDR1 and CDR2 (germline): SNHLY, FYNNEI. The CDR3 sequence: CASRDTSGRARDEQFF. For the CDR3, the DNA is TGTGCCAGCAGAGATACTAGCGGGAGGGCCAGGGATGAGCAGTTCTTC.

The V gene is TRBV7-2, the J gene TRBJ2-1, with TRBD2 identical over 9 bases. J was trimmed by 6 bases and V by 5 bases; bases with no gene match: 8. The CDR3 is 15 amino acids. CDR1 is SGHTA, CDR2 FQGNSA, per germline. In DNA, the CDR3 is TGTGCCAGCAGCCTCTCTAGCGGGGTCGGCAATGAGCAGTTCTTC. Amino acid sequence: CASSLSSGVGNEQFF.

The chain employs TRBV7-6 and TRBJ1-2; D may be TRBD1 (6 bases). Trimming left V 5 bases short and J 0 bases short, with 19 bases between. Germline-derived CDR1 and CDR2 are SGHVS and FNYEAQ. The CDR3 spans 17 residues. The CDR3 here is CASSMKTGALTNYGYTF. CDR3 coding DNA: TGTGCCAGCAGCATGAAGACAGGAGCCCTGACTAACTATGGCTACACCTTC. Based on the CDR3 plus reference TRBV7-6 and TRBJ1-2, the full variable domain is GAGVSQSPRYKVTKRGQDVALRCDPISGHVSLYWYRQALGQGPEFLTYFNYEAQQDKSGLPNDRFSAERPEGSISTLTIQRTEQRDSAMYRCASSMKTGALTNYGYTFGSGTRLTVV.

The rearrangement joins TRBV2 to TRBJ2-5; D not certain. The CDR3 loop spans 11 amino acids. Trimming cost V 5 bases and J 4 bases, with 5 bases left between them. Per germline, CDR1 SNHLY and CDR2 FYNNEI. The CDR3 DNA reads TGTGCCAGCAGTTCACTAGAGACCCAGTACTTC. This codes for CASSSLETQYF.

The V call is TRBV28, the J call TRBJ2-7; tentatively, D is TRBD1 (6 bases). CDR3 length: 14 amino acids. V lost 3 bases and J 2 bases, leaving 11 bases between the germline ends. In germline, CDR1 is MDHEN, CDR2 SYDVKM. The CDR3 loop is CASSFRDTTYEQYF. The CDR3 DNA reads as TGTGCCAGCAGTTTCCGGGACACCACCTACGAGCAGTACTTC.

The V call is TRBV7-2, the J call TRBJ2-3; 8 bases match TRBD2. CDR1 and CDR2 (germline): SGHTA, FQGNSA. The CDR3 extends over 16 amino acids. The trim removed 2 bases at V and 0 bases at J, leaving 4 bases unmatched. The CDR3 DNA reads TGTGCCAGCAGCTTACTAGCGGGCGGAAGCACAGATACGCAGTATTTT. As protein: CASSLLAGGSTDTQYF.

V gene TRBV30 combines with J gene TRBJ1-4; 9 bases are shared with TRBD1. The V gene end was trimmed by 5 bases and the J gene end by 2 bases; junction bases not matched to a gene: 3. The CDR3 has 14 amino acids. Germline V gives CDR1 GTSNPN, CDR2 SVGIG (reference sequence). The CDR3 loop is CAWGTGLTNEKLFF. The CDR3 nucleotides read TGTGCCTGGGGGACAGGGTTGACTAATGAAAAACTGTTTTTT. Together with reference TRBV30 and TRBJ1-4, the CDR3 gives the full variable domain: SQTIHQWPATLVQPVGSPLSLECTVEGTSNPNLYWYRQAAGRGLQLLFYSVGIGQISSEVPQNLSASRPQDRQFILSSKKLLLSDSGFYLCAWGTGLTNEKLFFGSGTQLSVL.